The 7 T cell receptor beta chains listed next were all sequenced from one sample in a study of blood T cell repertoires in COVID-19. Data came from immunoSEQ multiplex PCR; TCRdb stores just in-frame clones and leaves some out. The sample yields 110,000 to 150,000 clones, around 86% seen once. Sequencing was done on a sample of PBMCs or T cells enriched from blood (not recorded which). The receptors originated from a man aged 60-69 years who had recovered from COVID-19.

CDR3 DNA: TGTGCCAGCAGTTTAAGGACAGGGCATTCACCCCTCCACTTT. It translates to CASSLRTGHSPLHF. V gene TRBV27 combines with J gene TRBJ1-6, with 8 bases identical to TRBD1. J lost 8 bases, V lost 2 bases, and 2 bases had no gene match. This CDR3 is built from 14 residues. Per the germline V gene, CDR1 is MNHEY and CDR2 is SMNVEV (reference sequence).

The chain couples TRBV4-2 to TRBJ1-1; 7 nucleotides align to TRBD1. The CDR3 sequence is 13 residues long. V shed 7 bases, J shed 1 base, and the junction held 3 bases outside the gene matches. Germline V gene sequence: CDR1 LGHNA, CDR2 YNFKEQ. The CDR3 region has the DNA TGTGCCAGCAACCAGGGGGGGAACACTGAAGCTTTCTTT. This translates into CASNQGGNTEAFF.

The table lists this clone with a count of one. V gene TRBV30 combines with J gene TRBJ1-2; D may be TRBD1 (5 bases). V lost 0 bases and J lost 0, with 11 bases in between. Looked up from germline, CDR1 is GTSNPN and CDR2 is SVGIG (reference sequence). CDR3 length: 15 residues. CDR3 DNA sequence: TGTGCCTGGAGTGTTGGGGACTTAGCTAACTATGGCTACACCTTC. Protein: CAWSVGDLANYGYTF.

The CDR3 spells CASSLRFTREKLFF. As DNA, the CDR3 is TGTGCCAGCAGCCTCCGATTTACGAGAGAAAAACTGTTTTTT. The rearrangement uses TRBV27 and TRBJ1-4; D call uncertain. The CDR3 extends over 14 amino acids. Per the germline V gene, CDR1 is MNHEY and CDR2 is SMNVEV (reference sequence). V was pared by 6 bases and J by 8 bases, with 16 bases between.

The chain recombines TRBV5-8 with TRBJ2-3; 7 bases map to TRBD1. With 4 bases clipped from V and 2 bases from J, the junction kept 7 bases outside the gene matches. The CDR3 runs to 15 residues. Germline values: CDR1 SGHTS, CDR2 YDEGEE. CDR3 loop: CASSRTGDDTDTQYF. In DNA form, the CDR3 reads TGTGCCAGCAGCCGGACAGGCGACGACACAGATACGCAGTATTTT.

The chain carries TRBV28 and TRBJ2-1; a possible D gene is TRBD2 (6 bases). V lost 6 bases, J lost 7 bases, and 10 bases lay in between. This CDR3 spans 12 amino acids. Germline CDR1 and CDR2: MDHEN and SYDVKM. For the CDR3, the DNA is TGTGCCAGCAGCGGGGGTATTAATGAGCAGTTCTTC. Translated: CASSGGINEQFF.

This clone turned up a few times. The chain joins TRBV3-1 (or the pseudogene TRBV3-2) to TRBJ1-2; perhaps TRBD1 as D (6 bases). CDR1 and CDR2 from the germline V gene are LGHDT and YNNKEL (reference sequence). The V and J ends lost 4 bases and 7 bases respectively, with 19 bases between them. This CDR3 region has 15 residues. CDR3 region: CASSPQQGSLGGYTF. CDR3 bases: TGTGCCAGCAGCCCCCAACAGGGAAGTTTAGGTGGCTACACCTTC.